The rows below give T cell receptor beta chains drawn from one sample of a study of T cell changes during pregnancy in multiple sclerosis. Generated by immunoSEQ multiplex PCR, the TCRdb table keeps only in-frame clones and is missing some. The sample consists of tens of thousands of clones, around 90% of them appearing once. The input for sequencing was peripheral blood, taken in the second trimester of pregnancy. These receptors were collected from a female donor in good health, enrolled as a control in a pregnancy study. Each CDR3 is given with its conserved first and last residue. The D gene is left open where the match is weak. Only some rows state a clone size, as once, few, many or a class for expanded clones.

j_gene,abundance,d_gene,v_gene,CDR3aa,CDR3nt
TRBJ2-1,.,TRBD2,TRBV6-5,CASRVAGAPNNEQFF,TGTGCCAGCAGGGTAGCGGGGGCCCCGAACAATGAGCAGTTCTTC
TRBJ2-7,.,.,TRBV5-6,CASSWDSFEGQYF,TGTGCCAGCAGCTGGGACTCCTTCGAGGGGCAGTACTTC
TRBJ2-2,.,TRBD2,TRBV11-2,CASSVRDFLAGNTGELFF,TGTGCCAGCAGCGTTAGAGATTTTCTAGCGGGAAACACCGGGGAGCTGTTTTTT
TRBJ1-2,.,.,TRBV6-5,CASSYPIQKGDYGYTF,TGTGCCAGCAGTTACCCAATCCAAAAGGGAGACTATGGCTACACCTTC
TRBJ1-2,.,.,TRBV6-5,CASSYSRASYGYTF,TGTGCCAGCAGTTACTCTAGAGCAAGCTATGGCTACACCTTC
TRBJ2-7,.,.,TRBV6-1,CASSGGGLGSYEQYF,TGTGCCAGCAGTGGGGGGGGGCTAGGCTCCTACGAGCAGTACTTC
TRBJ1-1,few,.,TRBV15,CATRMTGLNTEAFF,TGTGCCACCAGAATGACAGGCCTGAACACTGAAGCTTTCTTT
TRBJ1-4,.,TRBD1,TRBV6-1,CASRTGRQEKLFF,TGTGCCAGCCGGACAGGGAGGCAGGAAAAACTGTTTTTT
TRBJ2-7,.,TRBD1,TRBV9,CASSVGGQGAYEQYF,TGTGCCAGCAGCGTTGGGGGGCAGGGGGCTTACGAGCAGTACTTC
TRBJ2-6,once,.,TRBV5-1,CASSPGHNSGANVLTF,TGCGCCAGCAGCCCAGGACACAACTCTGGGGCCAACGTCCTGACTTTC
TRBJ1-1,medium-sized,.,TRBV6-1,CASSGETVYTEAFF,TGTGCCAGCAGTGGGGAGACGGTTTACACTGAAGCTTTCTTT
TRBJ2-3,.,TRBD2,TRBV11-1,CASSMGLALDTQYF,TGTGCCAGCAGCATGGGACTAGCGCTAGATACGCAGTATTTT
TRBJ2-7,.,.,TRBV11-2,CASSLGGGTYSYEQYF,TGTGCCAGCAGCTTAGGTGGTGGGACTTATTCCTACGAGCAGTACTTC
TRBJ2-3,once,.,TRBV7-8,CASSHGQTDTQYF,TGTGCCAGCAGCCACGGACAGACAGATACGCAGTATTTT
TRBJ2-4,.,TRBD1,TRBV28,CASSGDRGAKNIQYF,TGTGCCAGCAGTGGGGACAGGGGAGCCAAAAACATTCAGTACTTC
TRBJ2-1,.,TRBD2,TRBV5-1,CASRVGSGGANEQFF,TGCGCCAGCAGGGTTGGGTCGGGGGGGGCCAATGAGCAGTTCTTC
TRBJ2-3,.,.,TRBV5-1,CASRPQGPFTDTQYF,TGCGCCAGCAGACCCCAGGGGCCCTTCACAGATACGCAGTATTTT
TRBJ1-1,.,.,TRBV10-2,CASSDPDQGDTEAFF,TGCGCCAGCAGTGACCCCGATCAGGGTGACACTGAAGCTTTCTTT
TRBJ1-6,.,TRBD1,TRBV9,CASSNRQGYSPLHF,TGTGCCAGCAGCAACCGACAGGGTTATTCACCCCTCCACTTT
TRBJ2-2,.,.,TRBV5-4,CASISQGRGDTGELFF,TGTGCCAGCATCTCCCAGGGCAGGGGCGACACCGGGGAGCTGTTTTTT
TRBJ2-1,.,TRBD2,TRBV27,CASSSPFGRIYNEQFF,TGTGCCAGCAGTAGTCCTTTCGGGAGGATCTACAATGAGCAGTTCTTC
TRBJ1-1,.,.,TRBV5-6,CASRPLQKTYTEAFF,TGTGCCAGCAGGCCTTTACAGAAAACGTACACTGAAGCTTTCTTT
TRBJ2-1,few,.,TRBV21-1,CASSKALYPGLRDNEQFF,TGTGCCAGCAGCAAAGCGCTTTATCCGGGACTGCGGGACAATGAGCAGTTCTTC
TRBJ1-1,few,.,TRBV28,CASSPLTDPNTEAFF,TGTGCCAGCAGTCCCCTAACAGACCCGAACACTGAAGCTTTCTTT
TRBJ2-5,.,TRBD2,TRBV7-9,CASSPGSGITQETQYF,TGTGCCAGCAGCCCGGGAAGCGGGATCACTCAAGAGACCCAGTACTTC
TRBJ2-1,.,.,TRBV11-3,CASSFDLAHDYNEQFF,TGTGCCAGCAGCTTCGATCTAGCACACGACTACAATGAGCAGTTCTTC
TRBJ2-1,.,TRBD2,TRBV2,CASSETSLNQNEQFF,TGTGCCAGCAGTGAGACTAGCCTAAATCAAAATGAGCAGTTCTTC
TRBJ2-2,.,.,TRBV7-8,CASSHRRVSTGELFF,TGTGCCAGCAGCCATCGCAGGGTTTCCACCGGGGAGCTGTTTTTT
TRBJ1-5,.,TRBD1,TRBV7-9,CASSLVQGDQPQHF,TGTGCCAGCAGCTTAGTACAGGGGGATCAGCCCCAGCATTTT
TRBJ1-1,.,TRBD1,TRBV30,CAWSGGQGVNTEAFF,TGTGCCTGGAGTGGCGGACAGGGTGTGAACACTGAAGCTTTCTTT
TRBJ2-7,.,TRBD2,TRBV14,CASSQVQGRAYEQYF,TGTGCCAGCAGCCAAGTTCAAGGGAGGGCCTACGAGCAGTACTTC
TRBJ2-5,.,.,TRBV7-6,CASSPMPRDFQETQYF,TGTGCCAGCAGCCCCATGCCCCGGGACTTTCAAGAGACCCAGTACTTC
TRBJ2-5,.,.,TRBV7-9,CASSFLSGSETQYF,TGTGCCAGCAGCTTTTTATCAGGGTCTGAGACCCAGTACTTC
TRBJ2-7,.,TRBD1,TRBV18,CASSPPGTGGYEQYF,TGTGCCAGCTCACCACCCGGGACAGGGGGCTACGAGCAGTACTTC
TRBJ1-1,.,.,TRBV11-3,CASSIMNTEAFF,TGTGCCAGCAGCATAATGAACACTGAAGCTTTCTTT
TRBJ2-1,.,TRBD2,TRBV27,CASRTLAGGSYNEQFF,TGTGCCAGCAGAACACTAGCGGGGGGATCCTACAATGAGCAGTTCTTC
TRBJ1-2,once,.,TRBV11-2,CASSSGTVGLNYGYTF,TGTGCCAGCAGCTCCGGAACAGTCGGCCTAAACTATGGCTACACCTTC
TRBJ1-1,.,.,TRBV5-8,CASSSGQLFEAFF,TGTGCCAGCAGTTCTGGACAGCTTTTTGAAGCTTTCTTT
TRBJ2-2,once,.,TRBV30,CAWSVVNPGTGELFF,TGTGCCTGGAGTGTAGTCAACCCCGGCACCGGGGAGCTGTTTTTT
TRBJ2-1,.,.,TRBV6-1,CASSELTTGNEQFF,TGTGCCAGCAGTGAACTGACTACCGGCAATGAGCAGTTCTTC
TRBJ2-5,.,.,TRBV7-9,CASSIGATGTETQYF,TGTGCCAGCAGTATAGGAGCTACAGGGACAGAGACCCAGTACTTC
TRBJ2-7,.,.,TRBV9,CASSPGGLVVEQYF,TGTGCCAGCAGTCCAGGGGGACTAGTAGTCGAGCAGTACTTC
TRBJ2-7,.,TRBD2,TRBV29-1,CSVGGGTRTGTREQYF,TGCAGCGTGGGGGGGGGTACTAGAACCGGGACTAGGGAGCAGTACTTC
TRBJ1-2,.,TRBD1,TRBV13,CASSSWDRGLEGYTF,TGTGCCAGCAGCTCTTGGGACAGGGGGCTGGAGGGCTACACCTTC
TRBJ1-1,.,TRBD1,TRBV4-1,CASSQDLRDRYNTEAFF,TGCGCCAGCAGCCAAGACCTCCGGGACAGATATAACACTGAAGCTTTCTTT
TRBJ2-7,.,TRBD2,TRBV28,CASSLAGVNEQYF,TGTGCCAGCAGTTTGGCGGGAGTCAACGAGCAGTACTTC
TRBJ2-7,.,.,TRBV7-8,CASSFLDYGAYEQYF,TGTGCCAGCAGCTTCCTCGACTATGGGGCCTACGAGCAGTACTTC
TRBJ1-1,.,.,TRBV2,CASIGLGSAEAFF,TGTGCCAGCATAGGGCTAGGGAGCGCTGAAGCTTTCTTT
TRBJ2-1,.,TRBD1,TRBV5-6,CASTRIVGTGNNEQFF,TGTGCCAGCACCAGGATCGTAGGGACAGGGAACAATGAGCAGTTCTTC